The 17 T cell receptor beta chains below all came from one sample that was sequenced in a study of T cell repertoires in cytomegalovirus infection. MiXCR, run by TCRdb on the reads, gives a single entry per CDR3 protein. The sample shows around 740,000 distinct CDR3 sequences, 35% of them seen only once. The specimen sequenced was PBMCs. Receptors originate from a human donor in good health (CMV status not recorded). Some clones in this sample may be carry-over from other donors' samples.

In regard to this clonotype: The junction departs from the called germline gene at one end, perhaps through a read error. The chain employs TRBV5-1 and TRBJ1-1; D remains ambiguous. The CDR3 extends over 15 amino acids. Germline loops: CDR1 SGHRS, CDR2 YFSETQ. CDR3 in DNA: TGTTCCAGCAGCTTGGATGGTACCTCGTGCACTGAAGCTTTCTTT. This gives the protein CSSSLDGTSCTEAFF.

This chain uses TRBV20-1 with TRBJ1-5; 7 bases align to TRBD1. V gave up 0 bases and J gave up 6 bases; unmatched junction bases: 5. CDR3 length: 14 amino acids. Germline-derived CDR1 and CDR2 are DFQATT and SNEGSKA (reference sequence). CDR3 sequence: CSARDLSGGQPQHF. CDR3 nucleotide sequence: TGCAGTGCTAGAGATCTGTCAGGGGGTCAGCCCCAGCATTTT.

The V and J genes are TRBV12-3 or TRBV12-4 and TRBJ1-6, with a tentative D call TRBD1 (6 bases). This CDR3 contains 14 residues. Trimming left V 6 bases short and J 10 bases short, with 16 bases between. CDR3 in amino acids: CASSYRVGGSPLHF. The CDR3 nucleotides read TGTGCCAGCAGCTACAGGGTAGGGGGATCACCCCTCCACTTT.

The rearrangement uses TRBV25-1 and TRBJ2-7; D is perhaps TRBD2 (7 bases). V shed 6 bases and J shed 4 bases, with 28 bases lying between them. The CDR3 runs to 18 residues. CDR1 and CDR2 from the germline V gene are MGHDK and SYGVNS. The CDR3 DNA reads TGTGCCAGCAGCTCTAGCGCCAAGAGGGGGGGGGTTAGGTACGAGCAGTACTTC. This sequence encodes CASSSSAKRGGVRYEQYF.

V gene TRBV5-6 combines with J gene TRBJ1-6; D unclear. CDR1 and CDR2 (germline): SGHDT, YYEEEE. The length of the CDR3 is 15 residues. The V end lost 3 bases, the J end lost 7 bases, and 14 bases lay between the germline ends. For the CDR3, the DNA is TGTGCCAGCAGCTGGAGGGCAGGAACAAATTCACCCCTCCACTTT. This translates into CASSWRAGTNSPLHF.

The V gene is TRBV20-1, the J gene TRBJ1-5; 7 bases map to TRBD1. The CDR3 sequence is 15 residues long. V dropped 3 bases and J dropped 0; count of bases not matched to a gene: 5. Germline CDR1 and CDR2: DFQATT and SNEGSKA (reference sequence). CDR3 region: CSASVQGVSNQPQHF. In DNA, the CDR3 is TGCAGTGCTAGCGTCCAGGGGGTTAGCAATCAGCCCCAGCATTTT.

This sequence joins TRBV7-2 and TRBJ2-7; D possibly corresponds to TRBD2 (5 bases). V gave up 1 base and J gave up 9 bases, with 13 bases separating them. CDR1 and CDR2 from the germline V gene are SGHTA and FQGNSA. The CDR3 is made up of 13 amino acids. Here the CDR3 reads CASSLGRGLLQYF. The DNA of the CDR3 is TGTGCCAGCAGCTTAGGTAGAGGGCTTTTGCAGTACTTC.

J is TRBJ2-5 and V is TRBV5-1, with a weak D call TRBD1 (6 bases). V was cut by 3 bases and J by 4 bases, with 16 bases left in between. In germline, CDR1 is SGHRS, CDR2 YFSETQ. This CDR3 region has 15 residues. In DNA form, the CDR3 reads TGCGCCAGCAGCTCAGGACAGTCGATGCTAGAGACCCAGTACTTC. Its protein product is CASSSGQSMLETQYF. Full variable domain (remainder filled in from reference TRBV5-1 and TRBJ2-5): KAGVTQTPRYLIKTRGQQVTLSCSPISGHRSVSWYQQTPGQGLQFLFEYFSETQRNKGNFPGRFSGRQFSNSRSEMNVSTLELGDSALYLCASSSGQSMLETQYFGPGTRLLVL.

The chain has TRBV5-1 and TRBJ1-1; possible D gene TRBD1, 6 bases. Per the germline V gene, CDR1 is SGHRS and CDR2 is YFSETQ. This CDR3 is 16 amino acids long. V lost 1 base and J lost 2, with 15 bases in between. CDR3 loop: CASSLNRVGKNTEAFF. As DNA, the CDR3 is TGCGCCAGCAGCTTGAACAGGGTGGGTAAAAACACTGAAGCTTTCTTT. Variable domain in full (rest from reference TRBV5-1 and TRBJ1-1): KAGVTQTPRYLIKTRGQQVTLSCSPISGHRSVSWYQQTPGQGLQFLFEYFSETQRNKGNFPGRFSGRQFSNSRSEMNVSTLELGDSALYLCASSLNRVGKNTEAFFGQGTRLTVV.

This clonotype was recorded many times. The chain joins TRBV7-2 to TRBJ1-4, with D perhaps TRBD1 (5 bases). The germline V gene has CDR1 SGHTA and CDR2 FQGNSA. This CDR3 has 17 residues. V lost 1 base, J lost 10 bases, and 22 bases lay in between. CDR3 nucleotides: TGTGCCAGCAGCTTAGTGCAACTCGGGACGGATAGAGGAAAACTGTTTTTT. It specifies CASSLVQLGTDRGKLFF.

This clonotype was counted between two and nine times. V usage is TRBV7-8 and J usage is TRBJ2-7; 10 nucleotides match TRBD2. This CDR3 region has 15 residues. V was pared by 6 bases and J by 6 bases, with 11 bases of the junction left unmatched. The V gene's germline CDR1 is SGHVS and CDR2 FQNEAQ. CDR3 region: CASSTGLANGGEQYF. The DNA for the CDR3 is TGTGCCAGCAGTACGGGACTAGCGAACGGGGGCGAGCAGTACTTC.

V usage is TRBV10-3 and J usage is TRBJ2-3; D remains unclear. The V gene's germline CDR1 is ENHRY and CDR2 SYGVKD. The CDR3 consists of 12 residues. The ends were cut back, 2 bases at V and 4 bases at J, with 4 bases in the middle. CDR3 amino acids: CAISEGADTQYF. CDR3 DNA: TGTGCCATCAGTGAGGGAGCAGATACGCAGTATTTT.

In regard to this clonotype: One junction end does not reproduce the germline sequence, and a read error may be involved. The V gene is TRBV5-3, the J gene TRBJ2-5; D not resolved. TRBV5-3 is annotated as an ORF whose role is uncertain. This CDR3 has 14 amino acids. The CDR3 nucleotides read TGTGCCAGCAGCTTGGAACTGCACCAAGAGACCCAGTACTTC. It encodes CASSLELHQETQYF.

This clonotype was recorded a few times. This rearrangement joins TRBV19 to TRBJ2-1; unclear D gene. V dropped 3 bases and J dropped 2 bases, with 14 bases sitting between them. This CDR3 comprises 16 residues. CDR1 is LNHDA, CDR2 SQIVND, per germline (reference sequence). CDR3 in DNA: TGTGCCAGTAGTATGGGCGTTCCAACAACCTACAATGAGCAGTTCTTC. Its protein is CASSMGVPTTYNEQFF.

This clonotype was counted many times. The V call is TRBV28, the J call TRBJ1-2; D uncertain. Germline V gene data show CDR1 as MDHEN and CDR2 as SYDVKM. This CDR3 spans 13 amino acids. Trimming took off 3 bases at V and 4 bases at J, with 9 bases between the two ends. The CDR3 region has the DNA TGTGCCAGCAGTTTGCGCCGGGGCTATGGCTACACCTTC. It specifies CASSLRRGYGYTF.

This rearrangement joins TRBV6-6 to TRBJ2-5; the D gene is possibly TRBD2 (6 bases). CDR1 MNHNY and CDR2 SVGAGI come from the germline V gene (reference sequence). The V end lost 8 bases, the J end lost 3 bases, and 19 bases lay between the germline ends. The CDR3 length is 15 residues. CDR3 bases: TGTGCCAGCGTCATTGGGGGGAAGGGGAAAGAGACCCAGTACTTC. Translating gives CASVIGGKGKETQYF.

This clonotype has only a few counts. V gene TRBV19 combines with J gene TRBJ1-5; D uncertain. Germline-derived CDR1 and CDR2 are LNHDA and SQIVND (reference sequence). With 5 bases removed from V and 6 bases from J, the gap between germline ends came to 14 bases. The CDR3 totals 14 residues. This CDR3 is CASSVVATPQPQHF. The CDR3 DNA follows: TGTGCCAGTAGTGTAGTGGCAACCCCTCAGCCCCAGCATTTT.